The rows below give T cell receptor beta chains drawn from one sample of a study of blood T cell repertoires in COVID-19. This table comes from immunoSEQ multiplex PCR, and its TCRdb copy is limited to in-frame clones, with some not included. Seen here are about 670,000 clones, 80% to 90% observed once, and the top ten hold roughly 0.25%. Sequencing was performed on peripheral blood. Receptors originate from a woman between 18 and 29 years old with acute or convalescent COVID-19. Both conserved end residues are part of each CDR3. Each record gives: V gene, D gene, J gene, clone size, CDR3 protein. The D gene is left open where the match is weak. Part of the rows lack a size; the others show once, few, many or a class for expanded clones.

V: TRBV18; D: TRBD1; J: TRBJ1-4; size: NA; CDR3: CASSPPGQTNEKLFF
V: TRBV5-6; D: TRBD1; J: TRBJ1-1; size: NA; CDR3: CASSLVGTGARGTEAFF
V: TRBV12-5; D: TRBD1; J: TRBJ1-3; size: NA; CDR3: CASGPSTTGVAGNTIYF
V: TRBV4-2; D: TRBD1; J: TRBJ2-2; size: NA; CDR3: CASSQVKLVRDRVHTGELFF
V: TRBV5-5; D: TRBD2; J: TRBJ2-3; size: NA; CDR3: CASSLGPAGGQDTQYF
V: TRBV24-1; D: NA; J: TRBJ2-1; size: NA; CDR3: CATSDTDRYNEQFF
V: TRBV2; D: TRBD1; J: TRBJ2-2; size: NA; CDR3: CASSGTPTGERRTGELFF
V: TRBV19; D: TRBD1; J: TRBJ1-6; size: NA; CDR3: CASSQGQGSSPLHF
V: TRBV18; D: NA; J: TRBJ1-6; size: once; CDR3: CASSPGGGVWSGPLHF
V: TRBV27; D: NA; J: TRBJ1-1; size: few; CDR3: CASSPPQGRYTEAFF
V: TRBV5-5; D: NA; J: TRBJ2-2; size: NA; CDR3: CASSAGTNTGELFF
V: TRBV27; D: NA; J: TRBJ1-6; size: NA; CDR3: CASSLARINNSPLHF
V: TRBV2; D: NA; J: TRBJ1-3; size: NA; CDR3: CASSTTGTSGNTIYF
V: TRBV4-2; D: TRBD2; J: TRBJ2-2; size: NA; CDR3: CASSQEAGGLTYTGELFF
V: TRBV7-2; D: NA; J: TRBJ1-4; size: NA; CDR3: CASRSGHSVLNEKLFF
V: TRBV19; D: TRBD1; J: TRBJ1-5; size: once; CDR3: CASSIAGGGGNQPQHF
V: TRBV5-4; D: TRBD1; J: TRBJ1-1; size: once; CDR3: CASSRDRGLYAFF
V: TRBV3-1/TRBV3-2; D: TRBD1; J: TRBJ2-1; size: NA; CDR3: CASSQDPDRGKQFF
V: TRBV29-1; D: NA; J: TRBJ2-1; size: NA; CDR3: CSVEGTASNNEQFF
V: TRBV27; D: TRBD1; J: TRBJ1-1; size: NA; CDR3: CASYTNRGPEAFF
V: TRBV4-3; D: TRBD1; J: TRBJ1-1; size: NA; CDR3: CASRLDRVSVFPEAFF
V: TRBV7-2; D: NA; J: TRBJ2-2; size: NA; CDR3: CASSPRTASLNTGELFF
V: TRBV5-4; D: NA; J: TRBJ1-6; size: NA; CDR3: CASRLDSYNSPLHF
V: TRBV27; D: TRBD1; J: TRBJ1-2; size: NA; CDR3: CASSLEWTGHYGYTF
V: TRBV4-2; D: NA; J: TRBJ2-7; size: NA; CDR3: CASSQEWQGYEQYF
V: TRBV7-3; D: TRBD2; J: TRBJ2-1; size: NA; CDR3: CASSPQASGNNEQFF
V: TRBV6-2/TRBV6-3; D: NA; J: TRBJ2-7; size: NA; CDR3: CASSFRVPTFYEQYF
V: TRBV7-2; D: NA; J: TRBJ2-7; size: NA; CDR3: CASSLGAGPYEQYF
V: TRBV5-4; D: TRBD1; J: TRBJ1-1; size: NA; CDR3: CASSPQGMNTEAFF
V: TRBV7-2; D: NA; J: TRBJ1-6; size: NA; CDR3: CASSLNPGSPLHF
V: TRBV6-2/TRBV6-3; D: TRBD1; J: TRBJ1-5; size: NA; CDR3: CASSYRQGHQPQHF
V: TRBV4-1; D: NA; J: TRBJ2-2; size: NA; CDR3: CASSQAGGRINTGELFF
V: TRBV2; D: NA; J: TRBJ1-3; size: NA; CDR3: CASGSDGALGGNTIYF